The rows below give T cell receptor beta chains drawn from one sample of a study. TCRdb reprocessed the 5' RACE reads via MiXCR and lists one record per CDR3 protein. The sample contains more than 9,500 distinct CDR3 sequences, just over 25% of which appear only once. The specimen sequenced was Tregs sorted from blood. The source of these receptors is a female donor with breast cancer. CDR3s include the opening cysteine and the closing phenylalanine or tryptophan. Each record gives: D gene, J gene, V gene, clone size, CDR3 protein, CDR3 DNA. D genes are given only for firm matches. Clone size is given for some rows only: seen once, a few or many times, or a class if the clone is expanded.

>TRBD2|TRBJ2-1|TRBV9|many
CASTKGLENYNEQFF
TGTGCCAGCACTAAAGGACTAGAGAACTACAATGAGCAGTTCTTC
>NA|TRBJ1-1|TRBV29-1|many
CSAVNGWNTEAFF
TGCAGCGCCGTGAACGGTTGGAACACTGAAGCTTTCTTT
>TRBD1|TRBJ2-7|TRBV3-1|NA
CASSQDGQGPHYEQYF
TGTGCCAGCAGCCAAGATGGACAGGGGCCCCACTACGAGCAGTACTTC
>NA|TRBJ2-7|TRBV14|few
CASSQDVARQYEQYF
TGTGCCAGCAGCCAAGATGTTGCGAGGCAATACGAGCAGTACTTC
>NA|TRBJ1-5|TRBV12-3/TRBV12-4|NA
CASSSRQSNRAQHF
TGTGCCAGCAGTAGCAGACAGAGCAATCGGGCCCAGCATTTT
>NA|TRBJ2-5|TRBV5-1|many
CASSFSGFGQETQYF
TGCGCCAGCAGCTTTTCAGGGTTTGGTCAAGAGACCCAGTACTTC
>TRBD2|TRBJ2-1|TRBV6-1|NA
CASSDPHRDYSNNKQFF
TGTGCCAGCAGTGACCCCCACCGGGACTACTCTAACAATAAGCAGTTCTTC
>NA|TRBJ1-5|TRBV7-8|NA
CASSYGAEDQPQHF
TGTGCCAGCAGCTACGGGGCGGAGGATCAGCCCCAGCATTTT
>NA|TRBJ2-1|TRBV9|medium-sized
CASSVAGGEEQFF
TGTGCCAGCAGCGTAGCTGGGGGAGAAGAGCAGTTCTTC
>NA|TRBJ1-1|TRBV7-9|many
CASSLLQSGRNTEAFF
TGTGCCAGCAGCTTACTCCAGTCGGGAAGGAACACTGAAGCTTTCTTT
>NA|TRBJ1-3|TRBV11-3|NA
CASSGTSDTIYF
TGTGCCAGCAGCGGGACGTCGGACACCATATATTTT
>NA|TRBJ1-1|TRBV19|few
CASSMTTGTEAFF
TGTGCCAGTAGTATGACTACAGGGACTGAAGCTTTCTTT
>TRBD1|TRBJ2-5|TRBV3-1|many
CASSQGGDREETQYF
TGTGCCAGCAGCCAAGGCGGAGACAGGGAAGAGACCCAGTACTTC
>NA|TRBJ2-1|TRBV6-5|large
CASSYSTGYNEQFF
TGTGCCAGCAGTTACTCGACAGGATACAATGAGCAGTTCTTC
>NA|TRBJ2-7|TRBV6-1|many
CASAQTYVYEQYF
TGTGCCAGCGCTCAGACGTATGTCTACGAGCAGTACTTC
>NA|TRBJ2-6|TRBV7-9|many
CASSHYSSGANVLTF
TGTGCCAGCAGCCATTACAGCTCTGGGGCCAACGTCCTGACTTTC
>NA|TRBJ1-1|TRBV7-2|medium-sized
CASSSRQNTEAFF
TGTGCCAGCAGCTCCCGACAGAACACTGAAGCTTTCTTT
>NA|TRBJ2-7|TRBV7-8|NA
CASSYDVSPYEQYF
TGTGCCAGCAGCTACGACGTAAGCCCCTACGAGCAGTACTTC
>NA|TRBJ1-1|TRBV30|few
CAWVDAGVNTEAFF
TGTGCCTGGGTTGACGCCGGGGTGAACACTGAAGCTTTCTTT
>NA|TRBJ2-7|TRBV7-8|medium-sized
CASSPPWSAQGEQYF
TGTGCCAGCAGCCCACCTTGGTCTGCTCAGGGGGAGCAGTACTTC
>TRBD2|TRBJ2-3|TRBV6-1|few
CASSALAGGLSSTDTQYF
TGTGCCAGCAGCGCACTAGCGGGAGGGCTCTCTAGCACAGATACGCAGTATTTT
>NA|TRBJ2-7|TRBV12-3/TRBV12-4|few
CASRSTGTANHF
TGTGCCAGCAGGTCCACCGGGACCGCCAACCACTTC
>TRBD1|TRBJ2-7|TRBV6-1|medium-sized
CASSDSAGGSYEQYF
TGTGCCAGCAGTGATTCGGCAGGGGGCTCCTACGAGCAGTACTTC
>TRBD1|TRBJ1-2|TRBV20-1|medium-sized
CSARSERPRQGWGYTF
TGCAGTGCTAGGTCAGAGAGGCCGAGACAGGGTTGGGGCTACACCTTC
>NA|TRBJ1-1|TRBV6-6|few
CASSSQATGNTEAFF
TGTGCCAGCAGTTCCCAGGCGACAGGGAACACTGAAGCTTTCTTT
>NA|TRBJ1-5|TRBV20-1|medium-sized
CSARGIDYSNQPQHF
TGCAGTGCTAGAGGGATCGACTATAGCAATCAGCCCCAGCATTTT
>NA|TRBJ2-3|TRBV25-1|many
CASSEVGGTDTQYF
TGTGCCAGCAGTGAAGTCGGCGGCACAGATACGCAGTATTTT
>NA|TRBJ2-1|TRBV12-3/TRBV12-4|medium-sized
CASSFSSYNEQFF
TGTGCCAGCAGTTTTAGCTCCTACAATGAGCAGTTCTTC
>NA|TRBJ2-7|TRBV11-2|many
CASSSQGIRGDEQYF
TGTGCCAGCAGCTCACAGGGAATACGGGGCGACGAGCAGTACTTC
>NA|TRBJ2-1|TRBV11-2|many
CASSLLGTDGNEQFF
TGTGCCAGCAGCTTACTGGGGACGGACGGAAATGAGCAGTTCTTC
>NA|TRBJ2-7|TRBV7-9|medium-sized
CASSRGAFFDEQYF
TGTGCCAGCAGCCGAGGGGCATTTTTTGACGAGCAGTACTTC
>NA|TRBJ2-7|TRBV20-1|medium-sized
CSARGASYEQYF
TGCAGTGCTAGGGGGGCATCCTACGAGCAGTACTTC
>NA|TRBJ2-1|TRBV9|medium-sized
CASSVETYNEQFF
TGTGCCAGCAGCGTAGAAACCTACAATGAGCAGTTCTTC
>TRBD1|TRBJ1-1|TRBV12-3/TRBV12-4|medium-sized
CASSQSPGQGPTEAFF
TGTGCCAGCAGCCAAAGCCCGGGACAGGGGCCCACTGAAGCTTTCTTT
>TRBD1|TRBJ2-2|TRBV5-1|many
CASSWDRTNTGELFF
TGCGCCAGCAGCTGGGACAGGACGAACACCGGGGAGCTGTTTTTT
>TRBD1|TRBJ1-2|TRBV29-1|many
CSVGTGTNYGYTF
TGCAGCGTAGGGACAGGCACTAACTATGGCTACACCTTC
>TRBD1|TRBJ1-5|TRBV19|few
CASSRTGDSNQPQHF
TGTGCCAGTAGTAGGACAGGGGATAGCAATCAGCCCCAGCATTTT
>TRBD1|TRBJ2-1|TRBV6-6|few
CASSYSGTGGNEQFF
TGTGCCAGCAGTTATTCCGGGACAGGGGGCAATGAGCAGTTCTTC
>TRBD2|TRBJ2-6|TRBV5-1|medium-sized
CASSLTSGSAGANVLTF
TGCGCCAGCAGCTTGACTAGCGGGAGTGCTGGGGCCAACGTCCTGACTTTC
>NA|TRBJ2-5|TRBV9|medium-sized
CASSVTPTSQETQYF
TGTGCCAGCAGCGTAACCCCAACCTCCCAAGAGACCCAGTACTTC